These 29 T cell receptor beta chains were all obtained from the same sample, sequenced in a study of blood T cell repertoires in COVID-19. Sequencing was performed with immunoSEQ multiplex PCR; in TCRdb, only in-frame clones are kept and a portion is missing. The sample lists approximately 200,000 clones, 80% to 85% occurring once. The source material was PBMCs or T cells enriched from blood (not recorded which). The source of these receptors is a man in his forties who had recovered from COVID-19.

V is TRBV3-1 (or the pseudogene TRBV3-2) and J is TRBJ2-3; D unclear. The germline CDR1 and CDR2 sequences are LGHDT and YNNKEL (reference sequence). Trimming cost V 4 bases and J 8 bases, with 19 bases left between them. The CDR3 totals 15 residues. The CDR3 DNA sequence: TGTGCCAGCAGCCTGAACTCTGTTGGGCTTCGTACGCAGTATTTT. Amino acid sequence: CASSLNSVGLRTQYF.

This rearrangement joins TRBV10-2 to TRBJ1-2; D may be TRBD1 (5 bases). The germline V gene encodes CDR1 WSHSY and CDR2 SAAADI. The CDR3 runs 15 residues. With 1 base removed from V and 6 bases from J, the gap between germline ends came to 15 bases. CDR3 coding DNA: TGCGCCAGCAGTGAGTTTCAGGGCTTGGCCGATGGCTACACCTTC. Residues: CASSEFQGLADGYTF.

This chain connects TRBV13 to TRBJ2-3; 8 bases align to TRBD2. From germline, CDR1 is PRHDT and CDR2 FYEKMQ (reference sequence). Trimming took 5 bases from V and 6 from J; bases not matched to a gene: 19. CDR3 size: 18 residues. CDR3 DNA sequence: TGTGCCAGCAGCCTAACCCGCCGGACATTCCGCGGGGGGGATACGCAGTATTTT. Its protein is CASSLTRRTFRGGDTQYF.

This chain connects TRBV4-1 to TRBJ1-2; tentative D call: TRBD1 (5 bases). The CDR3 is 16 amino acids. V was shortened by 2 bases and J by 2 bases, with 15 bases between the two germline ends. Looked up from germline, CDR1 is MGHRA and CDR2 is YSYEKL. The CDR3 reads CASSQPERGRNYGYTF. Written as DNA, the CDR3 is TGCGCCAGCAGCCAACCGGAGCGGGGGAGGAACTATGGCTACACCTTC.

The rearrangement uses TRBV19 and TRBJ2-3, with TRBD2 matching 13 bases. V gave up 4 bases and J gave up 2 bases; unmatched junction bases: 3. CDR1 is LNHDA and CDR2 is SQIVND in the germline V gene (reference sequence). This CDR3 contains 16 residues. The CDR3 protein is CASSRGLAGNTDTQYF. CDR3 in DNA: TGTGCCAGTAGTAGGGGACTAGCGGGGAACACAGATACGCAGTATTTT.

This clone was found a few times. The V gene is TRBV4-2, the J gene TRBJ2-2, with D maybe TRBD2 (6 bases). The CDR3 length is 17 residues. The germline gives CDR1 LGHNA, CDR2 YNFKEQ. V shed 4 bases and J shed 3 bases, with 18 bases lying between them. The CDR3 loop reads CASSRPGVIGDTGELFF. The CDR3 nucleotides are TGTGCCAGCAGCCGACCGGGGGTCATCGGGGACACCGGGGAGCTGTTTTTT.

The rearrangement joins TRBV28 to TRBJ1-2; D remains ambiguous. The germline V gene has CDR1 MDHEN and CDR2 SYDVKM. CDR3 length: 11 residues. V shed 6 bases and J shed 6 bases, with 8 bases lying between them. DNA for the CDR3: TGTGCCAGCAGCCCATCCCATGGCTACACCTTC. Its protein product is CASSPSHGYTF.

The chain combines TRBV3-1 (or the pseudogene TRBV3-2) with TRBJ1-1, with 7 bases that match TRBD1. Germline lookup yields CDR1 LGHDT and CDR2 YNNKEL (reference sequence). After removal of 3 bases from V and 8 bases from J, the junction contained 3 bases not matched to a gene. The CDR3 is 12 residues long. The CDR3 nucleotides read TGTGCCAGCAGCCACCGGGACAGAGAAGCTTTCTTT. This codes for CASSHRDREAFF.

The CDR3: CAITPGTGYDQAYEQYF. CDR3 in DNA: TGTGCCATCACCCCCGGGACAGGGTATGACCAAGCCTACGAGCAGTACTTC. The rearrangement uses TRBV10-3 and TRBJ2-7; 9 nucleotides align to TRBD1. Germline V gene sequence: CDR1 ENHRY, CDR2 SYGVKD. CDR3 length: 17 amino acids. V lost 7 bases, J lost 2 bases, and 15 bases stayed unmatched.

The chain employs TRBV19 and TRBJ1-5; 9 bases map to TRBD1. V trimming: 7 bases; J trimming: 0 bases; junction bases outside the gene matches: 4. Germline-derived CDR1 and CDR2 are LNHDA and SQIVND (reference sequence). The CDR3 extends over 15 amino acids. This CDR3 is CASTRDRASNQPQHF. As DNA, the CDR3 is TGTGCCAGTACCAGGGACAGGGCTAGCAATCAGCCCCAGCATTTT.

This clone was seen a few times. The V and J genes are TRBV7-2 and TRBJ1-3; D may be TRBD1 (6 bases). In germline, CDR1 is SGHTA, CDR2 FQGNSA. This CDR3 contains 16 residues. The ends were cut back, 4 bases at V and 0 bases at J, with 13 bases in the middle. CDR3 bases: TGTGCCAGCAGCTCAGGCAGGGGTCACTCTGGAAACACCATATATTTT. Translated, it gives CASSSGRGHSGNTIYF.

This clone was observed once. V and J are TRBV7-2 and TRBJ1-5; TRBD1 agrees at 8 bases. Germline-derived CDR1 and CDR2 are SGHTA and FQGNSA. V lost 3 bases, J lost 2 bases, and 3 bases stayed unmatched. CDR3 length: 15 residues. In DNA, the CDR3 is TGTGCCAGCAGCTTCAGGGGGCTGGGCAATCAGCCCCAGCATTTT. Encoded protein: CASSFRGLGNQPQHF.

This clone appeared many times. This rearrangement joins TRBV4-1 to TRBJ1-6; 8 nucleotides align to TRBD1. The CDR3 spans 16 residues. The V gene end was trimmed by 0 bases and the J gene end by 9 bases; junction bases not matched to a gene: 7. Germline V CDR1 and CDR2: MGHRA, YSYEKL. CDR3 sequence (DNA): TGCGCCAGCAGCCAAGAAGTCGGGACAGGAGGTTCACCCCTCCACTTT. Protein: CASSQEVGTGGSPLHF.

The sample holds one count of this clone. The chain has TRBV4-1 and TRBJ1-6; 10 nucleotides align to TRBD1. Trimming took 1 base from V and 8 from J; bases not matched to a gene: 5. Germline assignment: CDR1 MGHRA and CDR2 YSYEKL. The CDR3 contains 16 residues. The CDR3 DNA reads TGCGCCAGCAGCCAAGCTTCCGGGACAGGGGATTCACCCCTCCACTTT. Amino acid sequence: CASSQASGTGDSPLHF.

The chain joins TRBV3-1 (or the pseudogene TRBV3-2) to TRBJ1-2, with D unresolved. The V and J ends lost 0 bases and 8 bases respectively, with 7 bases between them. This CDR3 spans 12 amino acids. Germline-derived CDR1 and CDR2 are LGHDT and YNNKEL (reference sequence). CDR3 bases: TGTGCCAGCAGCCAAGAAGGGAGCGGCTACACCTTC. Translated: CASSQEGSGYTF.

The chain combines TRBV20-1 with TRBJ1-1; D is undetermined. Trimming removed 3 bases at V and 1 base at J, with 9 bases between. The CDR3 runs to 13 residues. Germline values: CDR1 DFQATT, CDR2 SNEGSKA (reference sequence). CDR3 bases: TGCAGTGCTAGTGGATCCGGGAACACTGAAGCTTTCTTT. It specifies CSASGSGNTEAFF.

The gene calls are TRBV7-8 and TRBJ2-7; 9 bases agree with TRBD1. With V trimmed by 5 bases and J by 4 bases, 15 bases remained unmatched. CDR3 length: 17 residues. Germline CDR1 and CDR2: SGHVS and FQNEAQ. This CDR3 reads CASSVINRGRNEYEQYF. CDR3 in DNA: TGTGCCAGCAGCGTAATAAACAGGGGGCGCAATGAATACGAGCAGTACTTC. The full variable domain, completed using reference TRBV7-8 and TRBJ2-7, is GAGVSQSPRYKVAKRGQDVALRCDPISGHVSLFWYQQALGQGPEFLTYFQNEAQLDKSGLPSDRFFAERPEGSVSTLKIQRTQQEDSAVYLCASSVINRGRNEYEQYFGPGTRLTVT.

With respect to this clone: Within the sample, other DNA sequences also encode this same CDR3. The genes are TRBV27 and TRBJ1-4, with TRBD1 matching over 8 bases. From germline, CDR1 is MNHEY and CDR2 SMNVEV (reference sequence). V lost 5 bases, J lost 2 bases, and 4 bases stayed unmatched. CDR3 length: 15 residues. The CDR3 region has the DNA TGTGCCAGCAGTCCCCAGGGGGCCACTAATGAAAAACTGTTTTTT. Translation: CASSPQGATNEKLFF.

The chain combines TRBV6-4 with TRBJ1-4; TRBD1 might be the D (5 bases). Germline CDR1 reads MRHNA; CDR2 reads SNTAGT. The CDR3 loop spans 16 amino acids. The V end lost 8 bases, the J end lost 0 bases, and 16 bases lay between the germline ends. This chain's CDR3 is CASSGGTPATNEKLFF. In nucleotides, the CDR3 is TGTGCCAGCTCCGGCGGGACCCCTGCAACTAATGAAAAACTGTTTTTT.

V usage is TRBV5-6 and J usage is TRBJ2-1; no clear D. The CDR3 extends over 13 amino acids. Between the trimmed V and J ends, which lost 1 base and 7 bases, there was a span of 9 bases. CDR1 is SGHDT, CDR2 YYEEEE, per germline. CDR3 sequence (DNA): TGTGCCAGCAGCTTGTTCATGAGGAATGAGCAGTTCTTC. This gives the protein CASSLFMRNEQFF.

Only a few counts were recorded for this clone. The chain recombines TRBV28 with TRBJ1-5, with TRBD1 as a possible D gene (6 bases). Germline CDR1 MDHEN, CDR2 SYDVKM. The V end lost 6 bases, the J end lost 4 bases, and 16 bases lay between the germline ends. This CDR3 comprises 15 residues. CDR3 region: CASRLEDRVNQPQHF. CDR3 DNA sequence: TGTGCCAGCAGGCTCGAGGACAGAGTTAATCAGCCCCAGCATTTT.

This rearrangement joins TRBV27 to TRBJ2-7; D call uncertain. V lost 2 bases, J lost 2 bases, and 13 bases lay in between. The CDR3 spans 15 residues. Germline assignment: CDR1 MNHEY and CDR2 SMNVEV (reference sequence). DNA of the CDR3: TGTGCCAGCAGTTTAAGTCTCCTAACCCCCTACGAGCAGTACTTC. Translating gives CASSLSLLTPYEQYF.

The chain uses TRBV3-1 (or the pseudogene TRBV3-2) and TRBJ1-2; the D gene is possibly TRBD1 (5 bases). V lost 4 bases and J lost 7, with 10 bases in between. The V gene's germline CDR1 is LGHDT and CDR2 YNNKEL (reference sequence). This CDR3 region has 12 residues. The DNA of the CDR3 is TGTGCCAGCAGCCTGGGACTCCGTGGCTACACCTTC. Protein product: CASSLGLRGYTF.

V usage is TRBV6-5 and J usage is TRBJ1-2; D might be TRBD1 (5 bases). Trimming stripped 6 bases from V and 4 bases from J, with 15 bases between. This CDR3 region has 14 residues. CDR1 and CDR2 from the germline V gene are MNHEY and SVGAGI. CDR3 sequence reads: CASSPREGGYGYTF. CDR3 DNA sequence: TGTGCCAGCAGCCCCAGGGAGGGTGGCTATGGCTACACCTTC.

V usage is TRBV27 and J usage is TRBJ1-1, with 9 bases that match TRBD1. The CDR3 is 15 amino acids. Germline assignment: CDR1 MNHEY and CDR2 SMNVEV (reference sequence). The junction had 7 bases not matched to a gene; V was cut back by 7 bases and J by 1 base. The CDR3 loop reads CASTKGQGKNTEAFF. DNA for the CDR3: TGTGCCAGCACCAAGGGACAGGGAAAGAACACTGAAGCTTTCTTT.

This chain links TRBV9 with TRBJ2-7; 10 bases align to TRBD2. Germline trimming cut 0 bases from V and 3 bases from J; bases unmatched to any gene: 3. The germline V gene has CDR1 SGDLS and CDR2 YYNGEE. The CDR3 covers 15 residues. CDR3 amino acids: CASSVDPSGGYEQYF. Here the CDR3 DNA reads TGTGCCAGCAGCGTAGACCCTAGCGGGGGCTACGAGCAGTACTTC.

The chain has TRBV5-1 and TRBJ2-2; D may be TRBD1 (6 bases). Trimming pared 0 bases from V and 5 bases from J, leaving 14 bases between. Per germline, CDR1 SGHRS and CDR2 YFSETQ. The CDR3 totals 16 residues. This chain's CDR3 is CASSLESGVGTGELFF. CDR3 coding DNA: TGCGCCAGCAGCTTGGAGTCAGGGGTTGGGACCGGGGAGCTGTTTTTT.

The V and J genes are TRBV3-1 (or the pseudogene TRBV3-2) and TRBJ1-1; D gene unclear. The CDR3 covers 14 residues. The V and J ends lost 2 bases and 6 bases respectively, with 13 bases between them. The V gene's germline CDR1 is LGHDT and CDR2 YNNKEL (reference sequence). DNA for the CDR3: TGTGCCAGCAGCCAACATCGGACTTCGGCTGAAGCTTTCTTT. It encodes CASSQHRTSAEAFF.

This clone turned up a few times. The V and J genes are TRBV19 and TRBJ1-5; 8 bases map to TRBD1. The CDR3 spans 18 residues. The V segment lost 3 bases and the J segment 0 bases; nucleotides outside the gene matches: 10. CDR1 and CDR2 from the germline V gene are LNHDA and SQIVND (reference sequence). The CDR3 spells CASSMRTGGQDSNQPQHF. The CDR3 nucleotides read TGTGCCAGTAGTATGCGAACGGGGGGACAGGATAGCAATCAGCCCCAGCATTTT.